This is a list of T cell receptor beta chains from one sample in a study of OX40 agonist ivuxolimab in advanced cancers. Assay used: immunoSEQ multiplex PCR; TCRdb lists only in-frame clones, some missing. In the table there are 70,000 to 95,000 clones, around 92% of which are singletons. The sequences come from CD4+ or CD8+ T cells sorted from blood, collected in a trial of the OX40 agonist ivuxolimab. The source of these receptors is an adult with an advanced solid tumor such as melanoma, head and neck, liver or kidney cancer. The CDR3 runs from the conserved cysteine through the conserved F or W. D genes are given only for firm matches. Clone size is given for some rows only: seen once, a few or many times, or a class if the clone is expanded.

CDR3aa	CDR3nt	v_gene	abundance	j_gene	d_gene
CASSLGLAGGRTGELFF	TGTGCCAGCAGCCTTGGACTAGCGGGAGGGCGGACCGGGGAGCTGTTTTTT	TRBV4-2	-	TRBJ2-2	TRBD2
CAWSVLGSGDRINEQYF	TGTGCCTGGAGTGTTCTAGGTTCGGGGGACAGGATAAACGAGCAGTACTTC	TRBV30	-	TRBJ2-7	TRBD1
CASTTVIQETQYF	TGTGCCAGCACGACAGTTATACAAGAGACCCAGTACTTC	TRBV2	-	TRBJ2-5	-
CAWSGGLTLGDEQFF	TGTGCCTGGAGCGGGGGACTAACCTTGGGGGATGAGCAGTTCTTC	TRBV30	-	TRBJ2-1	TRBD2
CASSQGLAGGGGEQYF	TGCGCCAGCAGCCAGGGACTAGCGGGAGGAGGCGGCGAGCAGTACTTC	TRBV4-1	-	TRBJ2-7	TRBD2
CASSYGTGLYEQYF	TGTGCCAGCAGTTACGGGACAGGGCTCTACGAGCAGTACTTC	TRBV6-5	-	TRBJ2-7	TRBD1
CAWRSPGANYGYTF	TGTGCCTGGAGGAGTCCAGGTGCTAACTATGGCTACACCTTC	TRBV30	-	TRBJ1-2	-
CASSSGGGYEQYF	TGTGCCAGCAGTAGCGGGGGGGGCTACGAGCAGTACTTC	TRBV7-8	-	TRBJ2-7	TRBD2
CASSTDSNQPQHF	TGTGCCAGTAGTACCGATAGCAATCAGCCCCAGCATTTT	TRBV19	-	TRBJ1-5	-
CASSSGTKPAEQYF	TGTGCCAGCAGTTCCGGGACTAAACCGGCCGAGCAGTACTTC	TRBV6-1	-	TRBJ2-7	TRBD2
CASSEFVPLADTQYF	TGTGCCAGCAGTGAGTTTGTCCCCCTGGCAGATACGCAGTATTTT	TRBV2	-	TRBJ2-3	-
CASSMRGPGLAYGYTF	TGTGCCAGTAGTATGAGGGGGCCGGGACTCGCCTATGGCTACACCTTC	TRBV19	-	TRBJ1-2	TRBD1
CASSKGILAVDEQFF	TGTGCCAGCAGTAAGGGGATTCTAGCCGTGGATGAGCAGTTCTTC	TRBV6-5	once	TRBJ2-1	-
CASSQDPGTRNEQFF	TGCGCCAGCAGCCAAGATCCAGGGACTAGGAATGAGCAGTTCTTC	TRBV4-1	once	TRBJ2-1	TRBD2
CASSRTDLSYEQYF	TGTGCCAGCAGTCGGACCGACCTGTCCTACGAGCAGTACTTC	TRBV6-5	-	TRBJ2-7	-
CASSKAGQSSYEQYF	TGTGCCAGCAGCAAAGCGGGACAGAGCTCCTACGAGCAGTACTTC	TRBV21-1	-	TRBJ2-7	-
CAWTGTGPGNTIYF	TGTGCCTGGACCGGGACAGGGCCCGGAAACACCATATATTTT	TRBV30	once	TRBJ1-3	TRBD1
CASRSDRGGTGELFF	TGCGCCAGCAGATCAGACAGGGGAGGGACCGGGGAGCTGTTTTTT	TRBV10-1	-	TRBJ2-2	-
CASSALANEQFF	TGTGCCAGCAGTGCTCTAGCCAATGAGCAGTTCTTC	TRBV2	-	TRBJ2-1	-
CASGLLLAGGHYEQYF	TGTGCTAGTGGTTTGTTACTAGCGGGAGGGCACTACGAGCAGTACTTC	TRBV12-5	once	TRBJ2-7	TRBD2
CASSQGGQGGDQPQHF	TGTGCCAGCAGCCAGGGGGGACAGGGGGGAGATCAGCCCCAGCATTTT	TRBV4-2	-	TRBJ1-5	TRBD1
CASSLGTQYF	TGTGCCAGCAGCTTAGGGACCCAGTACTTC	TRBV7-2	-	TRBJ2-5	-
CASSKYTPSSSYNEQFF	TGTGCCAGTAGTAAGTACACGCCCTCAAGCTCCTACAATGAGCAGTTCTTC	TRBV19	-	TRBJ2-1	-
CASSQTVGLGYEQYF	TGTGCCAGCTCCCAAACAGTGGGCCTGGGCTACGAGCAGTACTTC	TRBV18	-	TRBJ2-7	-
CASSPKSDRGGEQFF	TGTGCCAGCAGCCCGAAGAGCGACAGGGGCGGTGAGCAGTTCTTC	TRBV4-2	-	TRBJ2-1	TRBD1